This entry lists 5 T cell receptor beta chains sequenced from one sample in a study of read filtering for tumor transcriptome and immune sequencing. Molecular barcoded adaptors covering alpha/delta and beta/gamma chains were used on about 0.4 ug RNA. TCRdb re-called the reads with MiXCR, one entry per CDR3 protein. The table records 130,000 or so distinct CDR3 sequences, roughly 13% of them present only once. The sequenced material came from a population of CD138-negative cells sorted from bone marrow. These receptors came from a donor over 35 with multiple myeloma.

This clonotype has a count of ten or more. The rearrangement links TRBV10-1 to TRBJ2-1; no definite D call. The CDR3 has 14 amino acids. Germline V CDR1 and CDR2: WNHNN, SYGVQD (reference sequence). V shed 0 bases and J shed 5 bases, with 8 bases lying between them. The CDR3 sequence is CASSESGSHNEQFF. In DNA form, the CDR3 reads TGCGCCAGCAGTGAGTCTGGAAGCCACAATGAGCAGTTCTTC.

This clonotype has a count of ten or more. The chain couples TRBV7-8 to TRBJ2-1; 12 nucleotides agree with TRBD1. The V gene's germline CDR1 is SGHVS and CDR2 FQNEAQ. Trimming took 2 bases from V and 6 from J; bases not matched to a gene: 5. The CDR3 loop spans 16 amino acids. CDR3 sequence: CASSLSGTGGLNEQFF. In DNA form, the CDR3 reads TGTGCCAGCAGCTTATCCGGGACAGGGGGCCTCAATGAGCAGTTCTTC.

In the case of this clonotype: This sequence may be a read error, since a much larger clone differs from it by one base. The conserved phenylalanine or tryptophan normally closing the CDR3 is absent here, so this likely arose from a read error. The chain couples TRBV7-2 to TRBJ1-2; 10 bases line up with TRBD1. CDR1 SGHTA and CDR2 FQGNSA come from the germline V gene. The CDR3 spans 15 residues. The ends lost 3 bases at V and 6 bases at J; junction bases unmatched: 7. CDR3 loop: CASSFRQGALDGYTL. The CDR3 nucleotides are TGTGCCAGCAGCTTCAGACAGGGGGCATTAGATGGCTACACCCTC.

This clonotype was seen ten or more times. The chain is built from TRBV19 and TRBJ2-7; 10 bases are shared with TRBD2. The length of the CDR3 is 15 residues. The V and J ends lost 4 bases and 2 bases, in that order; junction bases with no gene match: 5. Germline V gene sequence: CDR1 LNHDA, CDR2 SQIVND (reference sequence). CDR3 sequence (DNA): TGTGCCAGTAGTAGGGAAGCGGGAGGGCCCTACGAGCAGTACTTC. This translates into CASSREAGGPYEQYF.

This clonotype was seen repeatedly, ten times or more. The J gene is TRBJ2-2, the V gene TRBV20-1; the match to TRBD2 covers 11 bases. Germline V gives CDR1 DFQATT, CDR2 SNEGSKA (reference sequence). This CDR3 contains 15 residues. The J segment lost 13 bases and the V segment lost 4 bases, leaving 14 bases of the junction unmatched. CDR3 nucleotide sequence: TGCAGTGCTACAATAGCGGGAGGGGCACCAGGAAGGCTGTTTTTT. Protein product: CSATIAGGAPGRLFF.